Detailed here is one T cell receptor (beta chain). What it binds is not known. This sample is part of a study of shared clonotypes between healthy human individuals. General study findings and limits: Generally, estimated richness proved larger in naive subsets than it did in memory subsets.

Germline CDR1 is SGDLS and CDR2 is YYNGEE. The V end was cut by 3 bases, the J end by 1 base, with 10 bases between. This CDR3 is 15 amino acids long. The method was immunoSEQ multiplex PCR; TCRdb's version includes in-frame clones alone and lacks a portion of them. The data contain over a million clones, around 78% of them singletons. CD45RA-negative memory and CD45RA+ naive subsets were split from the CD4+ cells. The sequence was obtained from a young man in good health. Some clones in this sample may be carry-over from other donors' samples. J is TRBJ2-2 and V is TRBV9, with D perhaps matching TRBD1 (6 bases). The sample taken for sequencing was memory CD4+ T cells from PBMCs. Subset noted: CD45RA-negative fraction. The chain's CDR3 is CASSAGHLNTGELFF. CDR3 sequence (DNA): TGTGCCAGCAGCGCGGGACATCTGAACACCGGGGAGCTGTTTTTT.